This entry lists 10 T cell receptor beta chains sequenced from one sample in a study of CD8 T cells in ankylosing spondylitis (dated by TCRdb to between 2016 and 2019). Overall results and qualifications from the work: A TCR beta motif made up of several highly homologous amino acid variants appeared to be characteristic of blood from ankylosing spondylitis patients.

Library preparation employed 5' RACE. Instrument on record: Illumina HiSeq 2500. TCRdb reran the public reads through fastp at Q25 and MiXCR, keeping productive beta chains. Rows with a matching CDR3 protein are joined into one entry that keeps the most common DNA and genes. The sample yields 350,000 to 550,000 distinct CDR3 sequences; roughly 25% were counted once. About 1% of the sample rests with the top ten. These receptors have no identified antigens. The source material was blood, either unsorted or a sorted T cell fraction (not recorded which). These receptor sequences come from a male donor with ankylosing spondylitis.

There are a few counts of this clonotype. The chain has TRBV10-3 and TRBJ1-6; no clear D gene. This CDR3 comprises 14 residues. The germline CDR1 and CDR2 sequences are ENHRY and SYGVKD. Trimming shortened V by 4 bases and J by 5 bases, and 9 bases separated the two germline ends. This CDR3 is CAISGGRNNSPLHF. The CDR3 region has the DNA TGTGCCATCAGTGGTGGCAGAAATAATTCACCCCTCCACTTT.

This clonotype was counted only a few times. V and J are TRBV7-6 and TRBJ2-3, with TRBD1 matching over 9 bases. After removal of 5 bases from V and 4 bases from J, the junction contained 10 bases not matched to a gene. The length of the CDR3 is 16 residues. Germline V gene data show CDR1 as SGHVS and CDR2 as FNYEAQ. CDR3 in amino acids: CASSLRTGAGSDTQYF. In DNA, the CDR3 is TGTGCCAGCAGCCTCAGGACAGGGGCTGGTTCAGATACGCAGTATTTT. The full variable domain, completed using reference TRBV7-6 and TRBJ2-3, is GAGVSQSPRYKVTKRGQDVALRCDPISGHVSLYWYRQALGQGPEFLTYFNYEAQQDKSGLPNDRFSAERPEGSISTLTIQRTEQRDSAMYRCASSLRTGAGSDTQYFGPGTRLTVL.

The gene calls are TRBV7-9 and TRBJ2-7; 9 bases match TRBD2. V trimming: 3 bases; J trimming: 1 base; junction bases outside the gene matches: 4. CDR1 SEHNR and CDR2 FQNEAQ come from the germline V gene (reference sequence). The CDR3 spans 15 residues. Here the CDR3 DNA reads TGTGCCAGCAGCTTGGGTGCGGGAGGGTCCTACGAGCAGTACGTC. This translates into CASSLGAGGSYEQYV.

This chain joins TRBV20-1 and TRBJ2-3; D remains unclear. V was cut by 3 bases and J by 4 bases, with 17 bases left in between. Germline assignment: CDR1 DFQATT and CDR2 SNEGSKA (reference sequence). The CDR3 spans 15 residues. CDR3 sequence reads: CSARGRMIRADTQYF. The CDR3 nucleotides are TGCAGTGCTAGGGGCAGGATGATTCGCGCAGATACGCAGTATTTT.

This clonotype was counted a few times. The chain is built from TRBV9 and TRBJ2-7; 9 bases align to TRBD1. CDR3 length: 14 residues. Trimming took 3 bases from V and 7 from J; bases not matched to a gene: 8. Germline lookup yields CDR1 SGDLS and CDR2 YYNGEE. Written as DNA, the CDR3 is TGTGCCAGCAGCGCCACCGGGACAGGGAGTGAGCAGTACTTC. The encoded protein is CASSATGTGSEQYF.

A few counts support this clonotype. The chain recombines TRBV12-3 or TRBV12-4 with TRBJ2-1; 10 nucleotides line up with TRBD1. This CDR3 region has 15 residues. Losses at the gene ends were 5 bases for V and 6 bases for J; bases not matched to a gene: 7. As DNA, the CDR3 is TGTGCCAGCAGTCCCCTGGGACAGGGGAGCAATGAGCAGTTCTTC. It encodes CASSPLGQGSNEQFF.

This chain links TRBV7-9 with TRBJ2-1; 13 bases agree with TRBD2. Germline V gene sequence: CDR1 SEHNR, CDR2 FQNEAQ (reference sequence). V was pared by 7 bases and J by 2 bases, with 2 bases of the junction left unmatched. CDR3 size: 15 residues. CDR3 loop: CASTGLAGAYNEQFF. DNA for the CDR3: TGTGCCAGCACCGGACTAGCGGGAGCCTACAATGAGCAGTTCTTC.

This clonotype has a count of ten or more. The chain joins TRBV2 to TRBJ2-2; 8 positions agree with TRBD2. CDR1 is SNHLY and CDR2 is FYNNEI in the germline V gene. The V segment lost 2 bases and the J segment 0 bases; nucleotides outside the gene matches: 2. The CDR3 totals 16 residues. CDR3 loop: CASSEIAGSNTGELFF. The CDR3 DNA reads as TGTGCCAGCAGTGAAATAGCGGGATCGAACACCGGGGAGCTGTTTTTT.

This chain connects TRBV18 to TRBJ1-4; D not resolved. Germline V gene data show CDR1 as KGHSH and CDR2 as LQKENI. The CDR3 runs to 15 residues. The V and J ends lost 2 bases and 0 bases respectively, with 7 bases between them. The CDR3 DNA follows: TGTGCCAGCTCACCATACAAGGCAACTAATGAAAAACTGTTTTTT. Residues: CASSPYKATNEKLFF. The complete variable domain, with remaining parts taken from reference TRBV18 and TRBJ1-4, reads NAGVMQNPRHLVRRRGQEARLRCSPMKGHSHVYWYRQLPEEGLKFMVYLQKENIIDESGMPKERFSAEFPKEGPSILRIQQVVRGDSAAYFCASSPYKATNEKLFFGSGTQLSVL.

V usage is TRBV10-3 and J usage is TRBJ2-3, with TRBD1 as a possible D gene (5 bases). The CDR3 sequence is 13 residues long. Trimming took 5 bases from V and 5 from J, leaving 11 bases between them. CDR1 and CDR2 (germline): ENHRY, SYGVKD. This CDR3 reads CAISTGLGDTQYF. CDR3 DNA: TGTGCCATCAGTACAGGTTTAGGAGATACGCAGTATTTT.